This paragraph covers one T cell receptor beta chain sequence. The antigen is undetermined. The entry originates in a study of cytomegalovirus exposure and HLA in healthy donors. General study results and limits: Across donors, sequencing depth was assumed by presence/absence analyses to be roughly uniform. Some segments of the V type, notably TRBV6-2 and TRBV6-3, were excluded as indistinguishable. Rare TCR sequences dominated, though some public TCRs recurred in many donors. The authors judged a highly shared variant cluster likely a sequencing artifact.

The primer mix had 60 Vbeta and 13 Jbeta primers. Repertoires were generated with immunoSEQ multiplex PCR, while TCRdb's copy carries only in-frame clones and drops some. The data show around 120,000 clones, 75% to 85% seen once. The CDR3 spans 16 residues. CDR1 and CDR2 from the germline V gene are SSHAT and FNYEAQ (reference sequence). V was clipped by 5 bases and J by 4 bases, with 20 bases between them. Sequencing used PBMCs. The chain recombines TRBV7-7 with TRBJ2-5, with D possibly matching TRBD2 (6 bases). The receptor comes from a female donor in good health and CMV-seropositive. CDR3 in DNA: TGTGCCAGCAGCATCGCTTCGACTAGACAATTAGAGACCCAGTACTTC. This gives the protein CASSIASTRQLETQYF. The complete variable domain, with remaining parts taken from reference TRBV7-7 and TRBJ2-5, reads GAGVSQSPRYKVTKRGQDVTLRCDPISSHATLYWYQQALGQGPEFLTYFNYEAQPDKSGLPSDRFSAERPEGSISTLTIQRTEQRDSAMYRCASSIASTRQLETQYFGPGTRLLVL.